The text below deals with one TCR beta chain. The cohort comprised adults aged about 18 to 100 years residing in approximately 25 US areas. Donors were grouped by their self-reported clinical history. Among Cohort 3 donors, those recovered had two negative PCRs, clearance, or symptom resolution. Per the original data handling: Reference gene primer amplification in the assay estimated nucleated cell counts. Generated by immunoSEQ multiplex PCR, the TCRdb table keeps only in-frame clones and is missing some. Clone size and V and J calls were adopted from that table, with D and trimming inferred from the DNA. The table has some 200,000 clones, about 91% seen once. The sample is drawn from a study of blood T cell repertoires in COVID-19. Sequenced material: PBMCs or T cells enriched from blood (not recorded which). This clonotype originated in a woman under 30 who had recovered from COVID-19.

The CDR3 region is CASGNQGYYGYTF. The CDR3 DNA reads as TGTGCCAGCGGAAACCAGGGTTACTATGGCTACACCTTC. The V and J genes are TRBV12-3 or TRBV12-4 and TRBJ1-2; TRBD1 might be the D (5 bases). V was cut by 8 bases and J by 3 bases, with 13 bases left in between. The length of the CDR3 is 13 residues.